These 26 T cell receptor beta chains came from one sample sequenced in a study of cytotoxic CD8 clonotypes in ibrutinib-treated CLL. TCRdb's copy holds only in-frame clones and misses some; the assay was immunoSEQ multiplex PCR. The sample lists 250,000 to 350,000 clones, roughly three quarters seen once, with about 5% in the top ten. Sample: PBMCs, taken at disease progression, from a patient treated with ibrutinib. Receptors were obtained from a human donor with chronic lymphocytic leukemia.

The chain employs TRBV5-1 and TRBJ2-7, with 8 bases aligning to TRBD1. Trimming at V came to 4 bases and at J to 2 bases, leaving 8 bases not matched to a gene. Germline V CDR1 and CDR2: SGHRS, YFSETQ. This CDR3 region has 15 residues. The CDR3 loop reads CASSPAGGETYEQYF. The CDR3 DNA is TGCGCCAGCAGCCCAGCAGGGGGCGAAACCTACGAGCAGTACTTC.

The chain carries TRBV7-8 and TRBJ2-7, with TRBD2 as a possible D gene (5 bases). V lost 1 base and J 4 bases, leaving 11 bases between the germline ends. The CDR3 consists of 14 residues. Germline assignment: CDR1 SGHVS and CDR2 FQNEAQ. CDR3 DNA sequence: TGTGCCAGCAGCTTAGGGGTCGGGGAGTACGAGCAGTACTTC. It specifies CASSLGVGEYEQYF. Full variable domain (rest looked up from reference TRBV7-8 and TRBJ2-7): GAGVSQSPRYKVAKRGQDVALRCDPISGHVSLFWYQQALGQGPEFLTYFQNEAQLDKSGLPSDRFFAERPEGSVSTLKIQRTQQEDSAVYLCASSLGVGEYEQYFGPGTRLTVT.

This clone was found a few times. V is TRBV2 and J is TRBJ1-2, with TRBD1 as a possible D gene (5 bases). This CDR3 comprises 14 residues. CDR1 SNHLY and CDR2 FYNNEI come from the germline V gene. V was shortened by 5 bases and J by 7 bases, with 17 bases between the two germline ends. The CDR3 loop reads CASSLGGVAAGYTF. The CDR3 region has the DNA TGTGCCAGCAGTCTCGGGGGGGTAGCAGCTGGCTACACCTTC.

This sequence joins TRBV5-1 and TRBJ1-4; the D gene is possibly TRBD1 (5 bases). Between the trimmed V and J ends, which lost 3 bases and 7 bases, there was a span of 22 bases. CDR1 is SGHRS, CDR2 YFSETQ, per germline. The CDR3 loop spans 17 amino acids. The CDR3 nucleotides read TGCGCCAGCAGCTGGGAATGGACACCCGGGGGTACTGAAAAACTGTTTTTT. Translation: CASSWEWTPGGTEKLFF. Filled out from reference TRBV5-1 and TRBJ1-4, the complete variable domain reads KAGVTQTPRYLIKTRGQQVTLSCSPISGHRSVSWYQQTPGQGLQFLFEYFSETQRNKGNFPGRFSGRQFSNSRSEMNVSTLELGDSALYLCASSWEWTPGGTEKLFFGSGTQLSVL.

This chain uses TRBV7-6 with TRBJ2-4; D is ambiguous. This CDR3 has 12 residues. The germline V gene encodes CDR1 SGHVS and CDR2 FNYEAQ. V was pared by 4 bases and J by 9 bases, with 10 bases between. CDR3 region: CASSSSYGIQYF. In DNA form, the CDR3 reads TGTGCCAGCAGCTCCTCTTACGGCATTCAGTACTTC.

The chain combines TRBV18 with TRBJ1-2; 9 bases line up with TRBD1. The V gene end was trimmed by 2 bases and the J gene end by 8 bases; junction bases not matched to a gene: 0. CDR1 is KGHSH, CDR2 LQKENI, per germline. This CDR3 contains 12 residues. The CDR3 reads CASSPDRGGYTF. CDR3 sequence (DNA): TGTGCCAGCTCACCAGACAGGGGGGGCTACACCTTC.

V is TRBV29-1 and J is TRBJ1-2; perhaps TRBD1 as D (5 bases). CDR3 length: 13 residues. V lost 3 bases and J lost 4, with 12 bases in between. Germline assignment: CDR1 SQVTM and CDR2 ANQGSEA. This CDR3 reads CSVDSGLAYGYTF. As DNA, the CDR3 is TGCAGCGTTGATTCAGGGCTGGCCTATGGCTACACCTTC.

This clone showed up just a few times. The V call is TRBV6-4, the J call TRBJ1-6; D not resolved. CDR1 and CDR2 (germline): MRHNA, SNTAGT. The CDR3 loop spans 14 amino acids. Deletions cut 0 bases from V and 6 bases from J, with 6 bases between. The chain's CDR3 is CASSDSNRNSPLHF. CDR3 coding DNA: TGTGCCAGCAGTGACTCGAATCGTAATTCACCCCTCCACTTT.

The sample holds a few counts of this clone. The V gene is TRBV5-1, the J gene TRBJ2-3; either TRBD1 or TRBD2 may fit D (6 bases each). The length of the CDR3 is 15 residues. CDR1 and CDR2 from the germline V gene are SGHRS and YFSETQ. Deletions cut 4 bases from V and 0 bases from J, with 12 bases between. For the CDR3, the DNA is TGCGCCAGCAGCATCAGGGGAGGCAGCACAGATACGCAGTATTTT. As protein: CASSIRGGSTDTQYF. Complete variable domain (other parts from reference TRBV5-1 and TRBJ2-3): KAGVTQTPRYLIKTRGQQVTLSCSPISGHRSVSWYQQTPGQGLQFLFEYFSETQRNKGNFPGRFSGRQFSNSRSEMNVSTLELGDSALYLCASSIRGGSTDTQYFGPGTRLTVL.

The chain recombines TRBV7-6 with TRBJ2-3; D is ambiguous. The CDR3 has 14 amino acids. CDR1 is SGHVS and CDR2 is FNYEAQ in the germline V gene. V lost 3 bases to trimming and J lost 3 bases, with 10 bases between them. CDR3 protein: CASSLVAETDTQYF. The CDR3 nucleotides read TGTGCCAGCAGCTTGGTGGCGGAGACAGATACGCAGTATTTT.

To note about this clone: Other DNA sequences within the sample encode an identical CDR3. V is TRBV9 and J is TRBJ2-2; tentatively, D is TRBD2 (5 bases). Germline V gene sequence: CDR1 SGDLS, CDR2 YYNGEE. Trimming took off 3 bases at V and 8 bases at J, with 5 bases between the two ends. The CDR3 is 11 residues long. CDR3 DNA sequence: TGTGCCAGCAGCGGGACTGGGGAGCTGTTTTTT. Translation gives CASSGTGELFF. Full variable domain (remainder filled in from reference TRBV9 and TRBJ2-2): DSGVTQTPKHLITATGQRVTLRCSPRSGDLSVYWYQQSLDQGLQFLIQYYNGEERAKGNILERFSAQQFPDLHSELNLSSLELGDSALYFCASSGTGELFFGEGSRLTVL.

The chain has TRBV5-4 and TRBJ1-2; 9 nucleotides line up with TRBD1. Germline lookup yields CDR1 SGHNT and CDR2 YYREEE (reference sequence). CDR3 length equals 16 residues. The V segment lost 3 bases and the J segment 6 bases; nucleotides outside the gene matches: 12. The chain's CDR3 is CASSSPIAGQGDGYTF. CDR3 sequence (DNA): TGTGCCAGCAGCTCCCCCATAGCGGGACAGGGTGATGGCTACACCTTC.

J is TRBJ2-3 and V is TRBV6-5; a weak D match, TRBD2 (6 bases). Per germline, CDR1 MNHEY and CDR2 SVGAGI. The CDR3 runs 15 residues. The V and J ends lost 5 bases and 5 bases respectively, with 17 bases between them. The CDR3 protein is CASSSRDSLGDTQYF. The CDR3 DNA follows: TGTGCCAGCAGTAGCCGGGACTCCCTGGGAGATACGCAGTATTTT.

This clone was seen once. This chain links TRBV25-1 with TRBJ2-2; D possibly uses TRBD1 or TRBD2 (5 bases each). The germline V gene encodes CDR1 MGHDK and CDR2 SYGVNS. The CDR3 length is 17 residues. V lost 11 bases, J lost 3 bases, and 25 bases lay in between. The CDR3 DNA reads as TGTGCCTCGGCGGGTGTCCAGGGCCACCGTGACACCGGGGAGCTGTTTTTT. It is translated as CASAGVQGHRDTGELFF.

The rearrangement joins TRBV2 to TRBJ1-2; the D gene is possibly TRBD1 (5 bases). Germline loops: CDR1 SNHLY, CDR2 FYNNEI. V was pared by 8 bases and J by 4 bases, with 14 bases between. The CDR3 runs 13 residues. DNA of the CDR3: TGTGCCAGCGCACGGGGGGAACGCTATGGCTACACCTTC. Its protein is CASARGERYGYTF. The full variable domain, its missing parts supplied by reference TRBV2 and TRBJ1-2, is EPEVTQTPSHQVTQMGQEVILRCVPISNHLYFYWYRQILGQKVEFLVSFYNNEISEKSEIFDDQFSVERPDGSNFTLKIRSTKLEDSAMYFCASARGERYGYTFGSGTRLTVV.

In the case of this clone: A read error may produce the germline difference seen at one junction end. This chain connects TRBV27 to TRBJ1-1; no definite D call. CDR3 size: 13 residues. The germline gives CDR1 MNHEY, CDR2 SMNVEV (reference sequence). For the CDR3, the DNA is TGTGCCAGCAGTCCGCAACTGAACACTGAAGTTTTCTTT. It translates to CASSPQLNTEVFF.

In this sample, this clone turned up a few times. The chain is built from TRBV4-1 and TRBJ2-2; D possibly corresponds to TRBD1 (6 bases). The CDR3 contains 15 residues. Germline V CDR1 and CDR2: MGHRA, YSYEKL. With 1 base removed from V and 1 base from J, the gap between germline ends came to 7 bases. The CDR3 loop reads CASSQVTGNTGELFF. CDR3 nucleotides: TGCGCCAGCAGCCAAGTGACAGGGAACACCGGGGAGCTGTTTTTT.

CDR3 amino acids: CASSRYMGTGGAEQYF. The CDR3 coding sequence is TGTGCCAGCAGCCGCTACATGGGGACAGGGGGCGCCGAGCAGTACTTC. This rearrangement joins TRBV14 to TRBJ2-7, with 12 bases that match TRBD1. This CDR3 has 16 residues. Looked up from germline, CDR1 is SGHDN and CDR2 is FVKESK. After removal of 4 bases from V and 6 bases from J, the junction contained 10 bases not matched to a gene.

This clone was recorded once. The gene calls are TRBV5-1 and TRBJ2-1, with 8 bases matching TRBD1. In germline, CDR1 is SGHRS, CDR2 YFSETQ. The length of the CDR3 is 15 residues. V lost 2 bases, J lost 9 bases, and 10 bases stayed unmatched. In DNA form, the CDR3 reads TGCGCCAGCAGCTTACTTCAGGGGGCGGTCAGTGAGCAGTTCTTC. As protein: CASSLLQGAVSEQFF. Filled out from reference TRBV5-1 and TRBJ2-1, the complete variable domain reads KAGVTQTPRYLIKTRGQQVTLSCSPISGHRSVSWYQQTPGQGLQFLFEYFSETQRNKGNFPGRFSGRQFSNSRSEMNVSTLELGDSALYLCASSLLQGAVSEQFFGPGTRLTVL.

The rearrangement joins TRBV21-1 to TRBJ2-7; TRBD2 is the table's D call, not checked against the DNA. TRBV21-1 corresponds to a pseudogene. The CDR3 spans 17 residues. The CDR3 DNA follows: TGTGCCAGCAGCAAGTCGGACACGGGACTAGCGGCTTACGAGCAGTACTTC. Translating it yields CASSKSDTGLAAYEQYF.

This chain links TRBV6-5 with TRBJ2-3; maybe TRBD1 (8 bases). The germline V gene has CDR1 MNHEY and CDR2 SVGAGI. The ends were cut back, 2 bases at V and 3 bases at J, with 12 bases in the middle. The length of the CDR3 is 15 residues. As DNA, the CDR3 is TGTGCCAGCAGTTACACACAGGGGGGGACAGATACGCAGTATTTT. Its protein product is CASSYTQGGTDTQYF.

The chain carries TRBV18 and TRBJ2-7; 12 nucleotides match TRBD1. The CDR3 consists of 16 residues. Unmatched junction bases numbered 7, after V lost 3 bases and J lost 4 bases. Germline-derived CDR1 and CDR2 are KGHSH and LQKENI. CDR3 sequence: CASSPRGQGAVYEQYF. DNA for the CDR3: TGTGCCAGCTCACCCCGGGGACAGGGGGCGGTATACGAGCAGTACTTC.

The chain employs TRBV9 and TRBJ1-1; perhaps TRBD1 as D (5 bases). V shed 1 base and J shed 1 base, with 11 bases lying between them. The CDR3 consists of 15 residues. From germline, CDR1 is SGDLS and CDR2 YYNGEE. In nucleotides, the CDR3 is TGTGCCAGCAGCGTAACCCAGACAGCGAACACTGAAGCTTTCTTT. Protein: CASSVTQTANTEAFF.

This sequence joins TRBV4-2 and TRBJ2-1; 8 bases align to TRBD2. The length of the CDR3 is 15 residues. The germline V gene encodes CDR1 LGHNA and CDR2 YNFKEQ. Losses at the gene ends were 1 base for V and 6 bases for J; bases not matched to a gene: 5. As DNA, the CDR3 is TGTGCCAGCAGCCAAGTGGCGGGGGGAATCAATGAGCAGTTCTTC. It codes for CASSQVAGGINEQFF.

The DNA for the CDR3 is TGTGCCAGCAGCATATTACAGGTGGTCACCGGGGAGCTGTTTTTT. This codes for CASSILQVVTGELFF. The chain joins TRBV11-2 to TRBJ2-2, with a possible D match to TRBD1 (5 bases). Between the trimmed V and J ends, which lost 5 bases and 4 bases, there was a span of 14 bases. The CDR3 loop spans 15 amino acids. Germline V gene data show CDR1 as SGHAT and CDR2 as FQNNGV.

The CDR3 DNA reads as TGCAGTGCGGCGTATGGGGATGGCTACACCTTC. Amino acids: CSAAYGDGYTF. The chain has TRBV20-1 and TRBJ1-2, with unresolved D. The CDR3 runs to 11 residues. V was clipped by 6 bases and J by 6 bases, with 11 bases between them. The V gene's germline CDR1 is DFQATT and CDR2 SNEGSKA (reference sequence).